The clone carrying this T cell receptor beta chain has a single count. What it recognizes is unknown. This sample is part of a study of STAT5B mutations in CD4+ large granular lymphocyte leukemia. Whole-study context: Among healthy donors, a particular HLA allele went with more CDR3 'QG' motifs.

Healthy controls were blood donor buffy coats. Study results and limitations: 8/27 top patient clones versus 2/35 control clones were TRBV06-family.

Sequencing was at survey level. Here immunoSEQ multiplex PCR was the method, and the copy in TCRdb shows in-frame clones only, minus some. The repertoire has some 34,000 clones, 81% of them found once; the top ten carry about 4.6%. The CDR3 has 16 residues. The ends were cut back, 3 bases at V and 10 bases at J, with 26 bases in the middle. Per the germline V gene, CDR1 is GTSNPN and CDR2 is SVGIG (reference sequence). The TCR was taken from a human donor in good health. The rearrangement links TRBV30 to TRBJ2-3; D might be TRBD2 (6 bases). The sequencing input was CD4+ T cells from blood buffy coats. Here the CDR3 DNA reads TGTGCCTGGAGGGGCGTCGGGACTTCTTCCTTTCGGGCGCAGTATTTT. As protein: CAWRGVGTSSFRAQYF.